This TCR beta chain was recovered during a study of T cells in Graves' hyperthyroidism and ophthalmopathy (dated by TCRdb to between 2018 and 2021). Turning to the overall study: Peripheral blood was collected at initial diagnosis, before any treatment. TCR V-J signatures able to tell the groups apart were searched for in a discovery cohort of 90 to 100 patients, of whom fewer than 45 had Graves' ophthalmopathy and around 58 had stable Graves' hyperthyroidism. Prospective prediction of ophthalmopathy was tested in an independent validation cohort of fewer than 20 hyperthyroidism patients and approximately 17 patients who later progressed to ophthalmopathy. The roughly 91 discovery patients were randomly split 7:3 into training and test sets. The study also compared thyroid tissue and blood T-cell repertoires from over 5 Graves' hyperthyroidism patients. After blood sampling, hyperthyroidism patients were treated with methimazole at a starting dose of 30 mg daily, and ophthalmopathy patients were treated with high-dose intravenous methylprednisolone. TCR Vbeta CDR3 sequencing of 130 to 150 peripheral blood samples (approximately 44 ophthalmopathy, 75 hyperthyroidism and about 17 progressor patients) is reported in the paper.

Study-wide conclusions, independent of this receptor: Sample size was not statistically predetermined, and investigators were not blinded to group allocation. Most expanded thyroid clonotypes (frequency above 0.001) were also found in blood, which suggests that blood repertoires may mirror thyroid immune responses. During validation, the model predicted progression to ophthalmopathy a median of roughly six months ahead of onset, with 60% to 71% sensitivity and around 72% specificity. Ophthalmopathy was separated from stable hyperthyroidism by a 13 V-J signature model, with about 86% sensitivity and about 81% specificity obtained in cross-validation and 80%/75% obtained in testing.

The TCR beta CDR3 regions were amplified from the RNA transcripts. A first-round RT-PCR of the TCR CDR3 used the HTBI primer set with the Qiagen OneStep RT-PCR kit. Libraries were constructed in a second round of multiplex PCR, after which size selection and purification were carried out. The libraries were sequenced on an Illumina HiSeq2000 using paired-end 100 bp reads. The source study handled its data this way. Raw data were processed with SOAPnuke, discarding reads with adapters, uncalled bases, mean Phred below 15, or no exact constant-primer or identifier match. High-quality paired reads were merged with COPE v1.2.5, and unique nucleotide sequences were defined as clonotypes. MiTCR v1.1 was used to align clonotypes to the IMGT TRBV, TRBD and TRBJ reference segments. The analysis was restricted to V-J combinations with a frequency above 0.0001, which together covered 99.2% of the repertoires. A TCS score was defined as the ratio of F50 (clonal expansion) to E x V (chaos), with BLOSUM62-based TCRdist applied between CDR3 peptides within each V-J. Welch's t-statistics and random forest reduced approximately 520 V-J features to 13, which were used in a naive Bayes classifier (R e1071). TCRdb reworked the public reads: Q25 trimming with fastp, MiXCR clone assembly, productive beta chains retained. Each entry merges the rows of one CDR3 protein and shows their most common DNA and genes. These V and J calls derive from TCRdb rather than the authors' analysis. The sample data list hundreds of thousands of distinct CDR3 sequences, and over 15% of these were observed just once. The ten largest clones add up to 3% to 4% of the sample.

This clonotype was counted at least ten times. The clone's antigen remains unknown. There are no base qualities to consult, and no much larger clone falls within one base. V and J are truncated by 0 bases and 0 bases respectively, leaving an intervening sequence of 11 bases. Spanning cysteine to phenylalanine, the CDR3 consists of 15 amino acids. The only DNA kept is the CDR3, 45 bases in frame from the first base. In the germline V gene (reference sequence), CDR1 corresponds to GTSNPN and CDR2 to SVGIG. Graves' hyperthyroidism was defined as stable when no progression to ophthalmopathy occurred over 18 months of follow-up. Hyperthyroidism patients were newly diagnosed, with disease duration under 2 months, and aged 18 to 65 years. Exclusion was applied to patients with uncontrolled infections, other autoimmune diseases, pregnancy or lactation. Diagnoses were established on the basis of clinical symptoms, serum thyroxine and TRAb, thyroid ultrasound, and orbital computed tomography. PBMCs were isolated from 10 ml of fresh peripheral blood by Ficoll-Paque density gradient centrifugation. Trizol reagent was used to extract total RNA, and RNA quality was then checked on an Agilent 2100 Bioanalyzer.

The sequence links TRBV30 to TRBJ1-2, with TRBD1 perhaps the D gene, on 5 matching bases. Sequences were obtained from blood. This TCR was recovered from a woman aged 18-29 years with Graves' hyperthyroidism. The DNA sequence is TGTGCCTGGAGTGTACGTAGGGGATCTAACTATGGCTACACCTTC. Its coded protein is CAWSVRRGSNYGYTF. The CDR3, completed at both ends by the reference TRBV30 and TRBJ1-2 genes, gives the full variable domain SQTIHQWPATLVQPVGSPLSLECTVEGTSNPNLYWYRQAAGRGLQLLFYSVGIGQISSEVPQNLSASRPQDRQFILSSKKLLLSDSGFYLCAWSVRRGSNYGYTFGSGTRLTVV.